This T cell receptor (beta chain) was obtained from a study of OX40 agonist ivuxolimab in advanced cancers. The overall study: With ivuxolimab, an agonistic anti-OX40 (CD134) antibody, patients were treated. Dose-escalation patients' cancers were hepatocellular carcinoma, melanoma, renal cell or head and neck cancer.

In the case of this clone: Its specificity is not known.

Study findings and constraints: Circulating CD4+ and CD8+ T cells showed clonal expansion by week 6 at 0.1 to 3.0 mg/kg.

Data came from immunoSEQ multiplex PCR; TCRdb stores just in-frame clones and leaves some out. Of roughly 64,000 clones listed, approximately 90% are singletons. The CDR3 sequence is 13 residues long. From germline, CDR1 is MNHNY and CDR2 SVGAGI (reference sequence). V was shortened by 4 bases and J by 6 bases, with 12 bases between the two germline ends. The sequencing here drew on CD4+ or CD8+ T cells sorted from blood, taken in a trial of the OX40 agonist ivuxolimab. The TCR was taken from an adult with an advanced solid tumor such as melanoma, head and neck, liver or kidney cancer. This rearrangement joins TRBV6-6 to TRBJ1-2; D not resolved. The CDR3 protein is CASSSWEMHGYTF. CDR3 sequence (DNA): TGTGCCAGCAGTTCCTGGGAGATGCATGGCTACACCTTC.